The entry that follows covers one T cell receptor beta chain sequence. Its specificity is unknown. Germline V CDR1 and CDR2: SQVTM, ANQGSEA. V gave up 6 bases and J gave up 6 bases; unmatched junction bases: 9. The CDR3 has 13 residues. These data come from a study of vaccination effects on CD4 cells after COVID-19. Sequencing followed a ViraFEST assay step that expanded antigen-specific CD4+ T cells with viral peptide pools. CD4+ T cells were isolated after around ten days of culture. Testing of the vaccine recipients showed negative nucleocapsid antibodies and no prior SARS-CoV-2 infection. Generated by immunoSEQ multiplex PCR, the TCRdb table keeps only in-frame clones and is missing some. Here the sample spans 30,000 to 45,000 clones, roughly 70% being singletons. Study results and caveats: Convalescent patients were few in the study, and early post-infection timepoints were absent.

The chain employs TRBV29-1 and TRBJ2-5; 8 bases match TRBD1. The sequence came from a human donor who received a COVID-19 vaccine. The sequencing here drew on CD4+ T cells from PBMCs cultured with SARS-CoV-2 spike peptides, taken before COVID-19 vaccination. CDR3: CSVRTGNEQTQYF. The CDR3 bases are TGCAGCGTACGGACAGGGAACGAGCAGACCCAGTACTTC.